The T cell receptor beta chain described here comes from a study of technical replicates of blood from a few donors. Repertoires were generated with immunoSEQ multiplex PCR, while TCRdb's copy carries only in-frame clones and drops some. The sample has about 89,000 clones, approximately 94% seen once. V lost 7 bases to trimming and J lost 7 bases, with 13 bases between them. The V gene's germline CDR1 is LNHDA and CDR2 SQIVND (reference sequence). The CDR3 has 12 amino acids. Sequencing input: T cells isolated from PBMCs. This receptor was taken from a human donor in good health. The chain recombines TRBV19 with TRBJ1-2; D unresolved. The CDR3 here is CASTREGGGYTF. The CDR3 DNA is TGTGCCAGTACGAGGGAGGGTGGTGGCTACACCTTC.